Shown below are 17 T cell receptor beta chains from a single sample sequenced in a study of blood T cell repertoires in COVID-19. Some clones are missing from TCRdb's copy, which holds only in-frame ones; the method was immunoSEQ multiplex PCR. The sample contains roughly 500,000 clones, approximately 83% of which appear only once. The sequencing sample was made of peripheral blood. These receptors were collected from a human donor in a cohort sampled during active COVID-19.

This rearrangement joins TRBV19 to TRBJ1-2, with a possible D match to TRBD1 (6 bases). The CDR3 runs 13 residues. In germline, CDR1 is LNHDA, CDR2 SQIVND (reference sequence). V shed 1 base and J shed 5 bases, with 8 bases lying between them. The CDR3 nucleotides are TGTGCCAGTAGTATAGTCGGACAGTATGGCTACACCTTC. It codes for CASSIVGQYGYTF. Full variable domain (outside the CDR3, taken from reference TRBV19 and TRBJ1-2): DGGITQSPKYLFRKEGQNVTLSCEQNLNHDAMYWYRQDPGQGLRLIYYSQIVNDFQKGDIAEGYSVSREKKESFPLTVTSAQKNPTAFYLCASSIVGQYGYTFGSGTRLTVV.

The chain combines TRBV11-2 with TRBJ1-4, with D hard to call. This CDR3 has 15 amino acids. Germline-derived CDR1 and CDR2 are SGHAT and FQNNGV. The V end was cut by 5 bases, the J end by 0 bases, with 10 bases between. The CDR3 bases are TGTGCCAGCAGCCTATTCGTTGCAACTAATGAAAAACTGTTTTTT. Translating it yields CASSLFVATNEKLFF.

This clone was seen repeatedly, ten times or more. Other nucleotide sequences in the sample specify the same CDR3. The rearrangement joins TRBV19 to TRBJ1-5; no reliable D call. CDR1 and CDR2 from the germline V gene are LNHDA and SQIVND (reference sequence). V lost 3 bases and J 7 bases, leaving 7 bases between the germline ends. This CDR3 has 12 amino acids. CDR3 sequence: CASSMVRQPQHF. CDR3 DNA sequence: TGTGCCAGTAGTATGGTGAGGCAGCCCCAGCATTTT.

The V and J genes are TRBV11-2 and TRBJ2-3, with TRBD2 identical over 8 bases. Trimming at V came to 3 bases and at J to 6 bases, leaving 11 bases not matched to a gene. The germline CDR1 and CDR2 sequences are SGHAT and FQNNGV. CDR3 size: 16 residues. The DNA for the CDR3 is TGTGCCAGCAGCTTCACCGGGGCGGGAGGTCTGGATACGCAGTATTTT. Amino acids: CASSFTGAGGLDTQYF.

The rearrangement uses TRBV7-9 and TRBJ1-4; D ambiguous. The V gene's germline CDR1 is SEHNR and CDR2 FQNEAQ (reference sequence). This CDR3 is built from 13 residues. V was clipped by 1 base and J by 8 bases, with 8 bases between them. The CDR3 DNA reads TGTGCCAGCAGCTTAGGTACGCAGGAAAAACTGTTTTTT. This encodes CASSLGTQEKLFF.

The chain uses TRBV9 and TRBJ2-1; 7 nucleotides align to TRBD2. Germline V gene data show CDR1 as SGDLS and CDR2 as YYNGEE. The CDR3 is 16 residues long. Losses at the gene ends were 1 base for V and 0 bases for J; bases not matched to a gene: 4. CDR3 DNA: TGTGCCAGCAGCGTACTAGCGGCTAGCTCCTACAATGAGCAGTTCTTC. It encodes CASSVLAASSYNEQFF. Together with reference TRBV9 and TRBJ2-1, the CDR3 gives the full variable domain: DSGVTQTPKHLITATGQRVTLRCSPRSGDLSVYWYQQSLDQGLQFLIQYYNGEERAKGNILERFSAQQFPDLHSELNLSSLELGDSALYFCASSVLAASSYNEQFFGPGTRLTVL.

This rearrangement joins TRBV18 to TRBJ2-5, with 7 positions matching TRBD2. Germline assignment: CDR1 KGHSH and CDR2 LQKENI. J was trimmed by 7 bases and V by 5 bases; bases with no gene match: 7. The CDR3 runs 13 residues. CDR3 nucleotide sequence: TGTGCCAGCTCAACTAGCGCTTCGGGGACCCAGTACTTC. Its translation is CASSTSASGTQYF.

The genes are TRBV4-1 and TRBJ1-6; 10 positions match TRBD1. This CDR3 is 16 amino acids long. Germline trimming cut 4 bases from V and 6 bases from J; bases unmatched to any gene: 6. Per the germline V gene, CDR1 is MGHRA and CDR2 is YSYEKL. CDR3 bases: TGCGCCAGCAGCCGCTCGGACAGGGGGACTAATTCACCCCTCCACTTT. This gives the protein CASSRSDRGTNSPLHF.

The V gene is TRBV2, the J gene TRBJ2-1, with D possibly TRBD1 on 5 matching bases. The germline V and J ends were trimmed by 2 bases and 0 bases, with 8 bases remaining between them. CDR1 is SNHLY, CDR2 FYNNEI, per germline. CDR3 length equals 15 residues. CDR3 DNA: TGTGCCAGCAGTGAATGGGGCAGCTCCTACAATGAGCAGTTCTTC. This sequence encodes CASSEWGSSYNEQFF.

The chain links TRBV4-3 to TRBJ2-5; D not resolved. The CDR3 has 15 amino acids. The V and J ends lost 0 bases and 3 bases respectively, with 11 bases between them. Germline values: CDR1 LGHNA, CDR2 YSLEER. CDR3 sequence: CASSQDPLGEETQYF. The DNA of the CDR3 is TGCGCCAGCAGCCAAGATCCGTTGGGCGAAGAGACCCAGTACTTC.

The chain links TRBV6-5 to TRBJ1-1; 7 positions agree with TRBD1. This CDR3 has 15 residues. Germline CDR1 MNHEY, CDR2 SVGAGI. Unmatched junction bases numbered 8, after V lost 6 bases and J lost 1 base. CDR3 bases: TGTGCCAGCAGGCCCAGACAGGGTTCGAACACTGAAGCTTTCTTT. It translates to CASRPRQGSNTEAFF.

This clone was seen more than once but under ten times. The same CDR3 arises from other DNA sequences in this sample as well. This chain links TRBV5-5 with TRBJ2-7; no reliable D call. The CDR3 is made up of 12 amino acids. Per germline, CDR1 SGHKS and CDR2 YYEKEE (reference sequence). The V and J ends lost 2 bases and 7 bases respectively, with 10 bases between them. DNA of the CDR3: TGTGCCAGCAGCTTTTCGGGTGAGGAGCAGTACTTC. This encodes CASSFSGEEQYF.

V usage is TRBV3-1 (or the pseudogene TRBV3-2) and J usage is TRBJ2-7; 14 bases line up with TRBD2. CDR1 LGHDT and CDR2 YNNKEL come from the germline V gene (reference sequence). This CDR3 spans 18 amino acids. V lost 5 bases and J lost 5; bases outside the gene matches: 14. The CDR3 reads CASSAGLAGETTFHEQYF. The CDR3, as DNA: TGTGCCAGCAGCGCGGGACTAGCGGGAGAAACAACATTTCACGAGCAGTACTTC.

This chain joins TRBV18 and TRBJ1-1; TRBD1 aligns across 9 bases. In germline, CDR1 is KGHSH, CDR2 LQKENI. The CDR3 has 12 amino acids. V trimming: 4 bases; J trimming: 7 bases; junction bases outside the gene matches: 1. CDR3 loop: CASSRTGVEAFF. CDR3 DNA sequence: TGTGCCAGCTCACGGACAGGGGTTGAAGCTTTCTTT.

CDR3 sequence: CASSREAYNEQFF. The CDR3 DNA is TGTGCCAGCAGCCGGGAGGCTTACAATGAGCAGTTCTTC. The rearrangement uses TRBV6-5 and TRBJ2-1; 7 bases are shared with TRBD2. Germline V CDR1 and CDR2: MNHEY, SVGAGI. The junction had 3 bases not matched to a gene; V was cut back by 6 bases and J by 4 bases. This CDR3 contains 13 residues.

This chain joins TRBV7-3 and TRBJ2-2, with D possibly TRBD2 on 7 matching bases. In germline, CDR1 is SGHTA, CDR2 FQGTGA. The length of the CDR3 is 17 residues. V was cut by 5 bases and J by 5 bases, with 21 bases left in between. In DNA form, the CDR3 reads TGTGCCAGCAGCCCGGCCAAAGGGGGAGGGGGTACCGGGGAGCTGTTTTTT. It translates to CASSPAKGGGGTGELFF.

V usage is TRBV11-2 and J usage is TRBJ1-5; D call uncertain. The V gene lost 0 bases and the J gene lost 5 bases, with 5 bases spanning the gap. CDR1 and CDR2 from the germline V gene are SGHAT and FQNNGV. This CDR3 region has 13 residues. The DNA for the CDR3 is TGTGCCAGCAGCTTAGACCCCTATCAGCCCCAGCATTTT. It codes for CASSLDPYQPQHF.